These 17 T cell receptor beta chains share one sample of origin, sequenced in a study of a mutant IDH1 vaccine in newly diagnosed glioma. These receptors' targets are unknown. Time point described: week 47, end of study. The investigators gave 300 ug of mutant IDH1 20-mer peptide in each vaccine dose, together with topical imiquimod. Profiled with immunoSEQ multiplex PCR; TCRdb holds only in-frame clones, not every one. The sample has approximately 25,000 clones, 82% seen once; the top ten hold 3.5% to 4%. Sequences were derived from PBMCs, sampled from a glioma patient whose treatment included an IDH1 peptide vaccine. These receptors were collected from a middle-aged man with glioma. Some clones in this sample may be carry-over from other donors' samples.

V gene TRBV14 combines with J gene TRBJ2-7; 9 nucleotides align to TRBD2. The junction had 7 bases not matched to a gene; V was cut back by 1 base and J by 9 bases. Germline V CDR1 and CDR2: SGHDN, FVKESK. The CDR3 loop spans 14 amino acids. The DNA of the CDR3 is TGTGCCAGCAGCCAAGGCCCGGGACTAGCCGTGCAGTACTTC. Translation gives CASSQGPGLAVQYF.

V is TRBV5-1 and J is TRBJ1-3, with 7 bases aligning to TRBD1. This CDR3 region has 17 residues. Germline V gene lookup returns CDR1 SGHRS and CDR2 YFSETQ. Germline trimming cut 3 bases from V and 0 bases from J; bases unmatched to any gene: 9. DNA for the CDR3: TGCGCCAGCAGCTCGGGACAGTCTTTTTCCTCTGGAAACACCATATATTTT. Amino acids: CASSSGQSFSSGNTIYF.

CDR3 nucleotides: TGTGCCAGCATCGCCCCTTCAGGTAGGACTGAAGCTTTCTTT. It translates to CASIAPSGRTEAFF. The gene calls are TRBV6-5 and TRBJ1-1; D ambiguous. CDR3 size: 14 residues. Germline V lookup: CDR1 MNHEY, CDR2 SVGAGI. V lost 7 bases, J lost 5 bases, and 17 bases lay in between.

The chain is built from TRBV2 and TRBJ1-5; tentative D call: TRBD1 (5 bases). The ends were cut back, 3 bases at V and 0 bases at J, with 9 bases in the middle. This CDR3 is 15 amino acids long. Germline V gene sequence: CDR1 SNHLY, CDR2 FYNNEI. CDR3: CASSEGLNSNQPQHF. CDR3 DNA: TGTGCCAGCAGTGAGGGACTGAATAGCAATCAGCCCCAGCATTTT.

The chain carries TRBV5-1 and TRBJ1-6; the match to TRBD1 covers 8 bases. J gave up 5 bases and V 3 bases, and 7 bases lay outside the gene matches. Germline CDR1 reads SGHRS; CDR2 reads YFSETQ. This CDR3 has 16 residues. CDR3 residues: CASSSLDRGHNSPLHF. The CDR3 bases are TGCGCCAGCAGCTCGCTAGACAGGGGCCATAATTCACCCCTCCACTTT.

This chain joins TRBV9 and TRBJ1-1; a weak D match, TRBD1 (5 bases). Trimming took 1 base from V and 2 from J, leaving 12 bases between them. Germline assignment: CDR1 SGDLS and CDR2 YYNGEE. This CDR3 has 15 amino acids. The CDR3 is CASSVRPGGNTEAFF. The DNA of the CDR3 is TGTGCCAGCAGCGTAAGGCCCGGGGGTAACACTGAAGCTTTCTTT.

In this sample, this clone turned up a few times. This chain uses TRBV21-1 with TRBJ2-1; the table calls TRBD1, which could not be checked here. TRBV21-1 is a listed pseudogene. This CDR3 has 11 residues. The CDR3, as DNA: TGTGCCACCGACAGCTACAATGAGCAGTTCTTC. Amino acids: CATDSYNEQFF.

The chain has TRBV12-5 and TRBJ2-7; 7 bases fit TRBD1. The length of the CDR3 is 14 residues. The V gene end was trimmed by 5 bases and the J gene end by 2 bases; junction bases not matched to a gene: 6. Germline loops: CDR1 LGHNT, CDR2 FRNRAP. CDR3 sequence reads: CASGQYRGPYEQYF. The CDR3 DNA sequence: TGTGCTAGTGGTCAGTACAGGGGACCCTACGAGCAGTACTTC.

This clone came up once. Written as DNA, the CDR3 is TGTGCCATCAGTGAGTCCACTGGCACTGAAGCTTTCTTT. Protein product: CAISESTGTEAFF. This chain connects TRBV10-3 to TRBJ1-1; the D is unclear. This CDR3 has 13 residues. Germline V gene sequence: CDR1 ENHRY, CDR2 SYGVKD. Trimming shortened V by 0 bases and J by 4 bases, and 6 bases separated the two germline ends.

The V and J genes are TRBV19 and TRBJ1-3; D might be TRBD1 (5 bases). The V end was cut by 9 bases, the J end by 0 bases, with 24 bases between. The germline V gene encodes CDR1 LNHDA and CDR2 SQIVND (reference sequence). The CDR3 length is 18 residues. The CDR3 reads CASYDTLRQLYSGNTIYF. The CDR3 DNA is TGTGCCAGCTATGACACCCTGCGACAGCTATACTCTGGAAACACCATATATTTT.

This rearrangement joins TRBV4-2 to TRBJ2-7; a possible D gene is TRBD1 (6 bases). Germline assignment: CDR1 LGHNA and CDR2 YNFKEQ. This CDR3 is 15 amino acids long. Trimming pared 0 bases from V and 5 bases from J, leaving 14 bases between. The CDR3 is CASSQEPSTGHEQYF. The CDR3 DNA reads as TGTGCCAGCAGCCAAGAGCCTTCGACAGGCCACGAGCAGTACTTC.

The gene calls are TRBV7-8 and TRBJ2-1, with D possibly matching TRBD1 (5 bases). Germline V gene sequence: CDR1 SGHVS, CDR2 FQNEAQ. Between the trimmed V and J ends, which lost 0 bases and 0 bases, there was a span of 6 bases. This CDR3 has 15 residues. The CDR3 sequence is CASSLAQASYNEQFF. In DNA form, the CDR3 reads TGTGCCAGCAGCTTAGCACAGGCCTCCTACAATGAGCAGTTCTTC.

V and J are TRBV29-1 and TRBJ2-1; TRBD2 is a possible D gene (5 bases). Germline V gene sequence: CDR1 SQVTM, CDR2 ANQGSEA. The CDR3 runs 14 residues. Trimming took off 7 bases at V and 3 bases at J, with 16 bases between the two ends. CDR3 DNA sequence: TGCAGCGACTATACTAGGGAACTCTACAATGAGCAGTTCTTC. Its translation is CSDYTRELYNEQFF.

The CDR3 region is CASSRGQGPSSGNTIYF. The CDR3 nucleotides read TGCGCCAGCAGCCGGGGACAGGGGCCGAGCTCTGGAAACACCATATATTTT. The chain joins TRBV5-1 to TRBJ1-3, with 10 positions matching TRBD1. The CDR3 runs 17 residues. J lost 0 bases, V lost 4 bases, and 7 bases had no gene match. The germline CDR1 and CDR2 sequences are SGHRS and YFSETQ. Filled out from reference TRBV5-1 and TRBJ1-3, the complete variable domain reads KAGVTQTPRYLIKTRGQQVTLSCSPISGHRSVSWYQQTPGQGLQFLFEYFSETQRNKGNFPGRFSGRQFSNSRSEMNVSTLELGDSALYLCASSRGQGPSSGNTIYFGEGSWLTVV.

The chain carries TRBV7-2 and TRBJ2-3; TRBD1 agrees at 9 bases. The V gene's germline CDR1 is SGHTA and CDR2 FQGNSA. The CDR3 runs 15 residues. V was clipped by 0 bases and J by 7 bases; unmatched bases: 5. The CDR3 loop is CASSLAGTGLNTQYF. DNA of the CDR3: TGTGCCAGCAGCTTAGCGGGGACAGGGCTAAATACGCAGTATTTT.

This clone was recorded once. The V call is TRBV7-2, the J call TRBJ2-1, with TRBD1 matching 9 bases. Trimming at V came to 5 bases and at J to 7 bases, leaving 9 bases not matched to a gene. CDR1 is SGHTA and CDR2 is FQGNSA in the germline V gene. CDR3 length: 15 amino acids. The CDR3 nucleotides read TGTGCCAGCAGCCCGGGACAGGGCTTTGGAAATGAGCAGTTCTTC. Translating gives CASSPGQGFGNEQFF.

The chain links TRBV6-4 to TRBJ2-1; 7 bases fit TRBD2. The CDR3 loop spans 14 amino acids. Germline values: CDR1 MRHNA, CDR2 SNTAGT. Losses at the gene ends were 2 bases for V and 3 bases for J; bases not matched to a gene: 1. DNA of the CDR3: TGTGCCAGCAGTGACGGGGGGGACTACAATGAGCAGTTCTTC. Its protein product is CASSDGGDYNEQFF.